This paragraph reports one T cell receptor beta chain. Its target is not known. The donors were in the approximately 110-subject validation cohort; that cohort was separate from the roughly 700-subject first cohort. The data belong to a study of cytomegalovirus exposure and HLA in healthy donors. For the study at large: The 500 to 750 first-cohort repertoires and the 120 or so validation repertoires shared the same platform, a later analysis reported.

Method: immunoSEQ multiplex PCR; TCRdb's copy keeps in-frame clones and lacks some. The sample records 150,000 to 200,000 clones, around 85% being singletons. General observations from the study: In vitro data verified a few CMV-associated chains as specific for CMV antigens.

This TCR was recovered from a man aged 30 to 39 in good health and CMV-seropositive. Input material: PBMCs.

The CDR3 region is CSVVRGVGDEQYF. The CDR3 DNA reads as TGCAGCGTTGTGCGGGGGGTAGGGGACGAGCAGTACTTC. The chain has TRBV29-1 and TRBJ2-7; TRBD2 matches at 8 bases. The trim removed 4 bases at V and 5 bases at J, leaving 7 bases unmatched. This CDR3 region has 13 residues. Germline V gene sequence: CDR1 SQVTM, CDR2 ANQGSEA.